This T cell receptor (beta chain) was identified in a study of identical twins. All donors were healthy Caucasians. TCRdb ran MiXCR on the 5' RACE reads and lists one entry per CDR3 protein. This table holds 200,000 to 250,000 distinct CDR3 sequences, around 6.5% found once. In this sample, this clonotype turned up many times. J gave up 0 bases and V 4 bases, and 7 bases lay outside the gene matches. The length of the CDR3 is 17 residues. Germline assignment: CDR1 LGHNA and CDR2 YNFKEQ. These same data were also listed under a study on T cells expressing NK-cell markers.

The rearrangement links TRBV4-2 to TRBJ2-7, with TRBD1 matching 12 bases. Material for sequencing was CD8+ T cells sorted from blood. The clonotype was recovered from a woman in her late teens or twenties in good health. The CDR3 loop reads CASSPLGTGGNSYEQYF. For the CDR3, the DNA is TGTGCCAGCAGCCCCCTAGGGACAGGGGGCAACTCCTACGAGCAGTACTTC.